Presented here are 23 T cell receptor beta chains from one specimen sequenced in a study of T-cell memory formation after mild COVID-19. TCRdb re-analysed the 5' RACE reads in MiXCR, keeping a single row per CDR3 protein. The sample comprises more than 75,000 distinct CDR3 sequences, 11% to 15% of which are singletons, and 31% rests with the top ten. The sample comprised PBMCs or a T cell subset sorted from them (not recorded which). Every receptor here comes from an adult woman who had mild COVID-19 (a few samples of this study predate the infection). Cell type and time point are not known.

This clonotype was counted many times. The chain uses TRBV19 and TRBJ2-7, with D maybe TRBD2 (6 bases). The CDR3 loop spans 15 amino acids. CDR1 is LNHDA and CDR2 is SQIVND in the germline V gene (reference sequence). Trimming took 5 bases from V and 2 from J, leaving 16 bases between them. This chain's CDR3 is CASSLTGTGAYEQYF. CDR3 nucleotide sequence: TGTGCCAGTAGTCTCACCGGGACTGGAGCCTACGAGCAGTACTTC.

This clonotype occurred a few times. The chain has TRBV28 and TRBJ2-3, with TRBD1 identical over 8 bases. Germline-derived CDR1 and CDR2 are MDHEN and SYDVKM. Trimming took 5 bases from V and 4 from J; bases not matched to a gene: 11. The CDR3 is 16 amino acids. The CDR3 nucleotides are TGTGCCAGCAGTCCGATCGGCCGGACAGGGTCAGATACGCAGTATTTT. It yields the protein CASSPIGRTGSDTQYF.

The chain uses TRBV5-6 and TRBJ2-5; D is perhaps TRBD1 (5 bases). Per the germline V gene, CDR1 is SGHDT and CDR2 is YYEEEE. V was clipped by 0 bases and J by 1 base, with 10 bases between them. The CDR3 is 15 amino acids. In DNA, the CDR3 is TGTGCCAGCAGCTTGGGGGGCGACTTCCAAGAGACCCAGTACTTC. It yields the protein CASSLGGDFQETQYF.

The chain is built from TRBV6-5 and TRBJ2-1; 9 nucleotides match TRBD1. The CDR3 loop spans 15 amino acids. Per germline, CDR1 MNHEY and CDR2 SVGAGI. The junction had 9 bases not matched to a gene; V was cut back by 6 bases and J by 6 bases. In DNA form, the CDR3 reads TGTGCCAGCAGCACATCCGTGACAGGGGGCAATGAGCAGTTCTTC. This translates into CASSTSVTGGNEQFF.

The V and J genes are TRBV10-3 and TRBJ2-7; D is uncertain. The germline gives CDR1 ENHRY, CDR2 SYGVKD. Trimming left V 4 bases short and J 7 bases short, with 11 bases between. This CDR3 has 12 amino acids. CDR3 loop: CAISVGTGEQYF. In nucleotides, the CDR3 is TGTGCCATCAGTGTAGGAACGGGTGAGCAGTACTTC.

This clonotype has just a few counts. The chain carries TRBV12-3 or TRBV12-4 and TRBJ2-1, with TRBD2 matching over 10 bases. CDR3 length: 15 residues. After removal of 6 bases from V and 9 bases from J, the junction contained 11 bases not matched to a gene. The CDR3 DNA reads TGTGCCAGCAGGGTGAGCGGGGGGGCTGGCTTTGAGCAGTTCTTC. It encodes CASRVSGGAGFEQFF.

The chain couples TRBV29-1 to TRBJ1-1; unclear D gene. CDR1 is SQVTM and CDR2 is ANQGSEA in the germline V gene. The CDR3 is made up of 13 amino acids. Trimming took 1 base from V and 4 from J, leaving 10 bases between them. CDR3 coding DNA: TGCAGCGTTGAAGGGGAAATGGTCACTGAAGCTTTCTTT. Amino acid sequence: CSVEGEMVTEAFF.

This clonotype came up a few times. The V gene is TRBV7-9, the J gene TRBJ2-5; maybe TRBD2 (5 bases). The CDR3 is 15 amino acids. V lost 0 bases to trimming and J lost 5 bases, with 13 bases between them. Looked up from germline, CDR1 is SEHNR and CDR2 is FQNEAQ (reference sequence). The CDR3 here is CASSLASTWEETQYF. The CDR3 DNA is TGTGCCAGCAGCTTAGCCTCGACCTGGGAGGAGACCCAGTACTTC.

V is TRBV25-1 and J is TRBJ2-5; TRBD1 is a possible D gene (5 bases). In germline, CDR1 is MGHDK, CDR2 SYGVNS. The length of the CDR3 is 13 residues. Trimming pared 2 bases from V and 2 bases from J, leaving 6 bases between. DNA of the CDR3: TGTGCCAGCAGTGAAGACAGTCAAGAGACCCAGTACTTC. This codes for CASSEDSQETQYF.

There are a few counts of this clonotype. This rearrangement joins TRBV15 to TRBJ1-1, with a tentative D call TRBD1 (5 bases). V lost 0 bases and J lost 6, with 11 bases in between. This CDR3 contains 14 residues. The germline gives CDR1 LNHNV, CDR2 YYDKDF (reference sequence). CDR3 residues: CATSRDWGGAEAFF. In DNA form, the CDR3 reads TGTGCCACCAGCAGAGACTGGGGGGGGGCTGAAGCTTTCTTT. Drawing the rest from reference TRBV15 and TRBJ1-1, the complete variable domain is DAMVIQNPRYQVTQFGKPVTLSCSQTLNHNVMYWYQQKSSQAPKLLFHYYDKDFNNEADTPDNFQSRRPNTSFCFLDIRSPGLGDTAMYLCATSRDWGGAEAFFGQGTRLTVV.

This clonotype was counted only a few times. The rearrangement links TRBV5-1 to TRBJ2-2; 12 bases fit TRBD2. CDR3 length: 19 residues. Germline trimming cut 2 bases from V and 5 bases from J; bases unmatched to any gene: 13. Germline V gene lookup returns CDR1 SGHRS and CDR2 YFSETQ. CDR3: CASSFSARGLAGRTGELFF. CDR3 in DNA: TGCGCCAGCAGCTTTTCAGCTCGTGGACTAGCGGGGAGGACCGGGGAGCTGTTTTTT.

This clonotype was seen ten or more times. The chain links TRBV7-3 to TRBJ2-1, with D perhaps TRBD2 (6 bases). This CDR3 is 15 amino acids long. The V gene's germline CDR1 is SGHTA and CDR2 FQGTGA. Trimming removed 5 bases at V and 8 bases at J, with 19 bases between. The CDR3 sequence is CASSINGGFSYEQFF. The CDR3 bases are TGTGCCAGCAGCATAAACGGGGGATTTAGCTATGAGCAGTTCTTC.

The CDR3 DNA reads as TGTGCCAGCAGCTCGAGACTAGCGGGGGAGCAGTACTTC. Encoded protein: CASSSRLAGEQYF. The rearrangement links TRBV7-2 to TRBJ2-7, with 11 nucleotides matching TRBD2. V lost 4 bases, J lost 7 bases, and 3 bases stayed unmatched. This CDR3 comprises 13 residues. CDR1 and CDR2 (germline): SGHTA, FQGNSA.

This clonotype was seen more than once but under ten times. The V gene is TRBV7-8, the J gene TRBJ2-3; D assignment may be TRBD1 or TRBD2 (5 bases each). This CDR3 is built from 16 residues. The V gene's germline CDR1 is SGHVS and CDR2 FQNEAQ. With 7 bases removed from V and 3 bases from J, the gap between germline ends came to 20 bases. The chain's CDR3 is CASTFPRQRGTDTQYF. The CDR3 coding sequence is TGTGCCAGCACCTTCCCTCGACAGAGGGGAACAGATACGCAGTATTTT.

The chain employs TRBV7-9 and TRBJ2-7, with D possibly being TRBD1 or TRBD2 (5 bases each). Germline-derived CDR1 and CDR2 are SEHNR and FQNEAQ (reference sequence). The V and J ends lost 5 bases and 6 bases respectively, with 14 bases between them. The CDR3 covers 13 residues. CDR3 coding DNA: TGTGCCAGCAGCCGGGACCCCCTGCGCGAGCAGTACTTC. It is translated as CASSRDPLREQYF. Using reference TRBV7-9 and TRBJ2-7 for the parts outside the CDR3, the full variable domain is DTGVSQNPRHKITKRGQNVTFRCDPISEHNRLYWYRQTLGQGPEFLTYFQNEAQLEKSRLLSDRFSAERPKGSFSTLEIQRTEQGDSAMYLCASSRDPLREQYFGPGTRLTVT.

This clonotype was detected a few times. The V gene is TRBV29-1, the J gene TRBJ1-2; D not resolved. Germline CDR1 is SQVTM and CDR2 is ANQGSEA. The CDR3 has 9 residues. V gave up 6 bases and J gave up 6 bases, with 5 bases separating them. The CDR3 DNA follows: TGCAGCGTGCCTGATGGCTACACCTTC. This gives the protein CSVPDGYTF.

This clonotype showed up just a few times. V usage is TRBV29-1 and J usage is TRBJ2-7; 11 bases are a match to TRBD2. The CDR3 extends over 13 amino acids. V lost 7 bases to trimming and J lost 2 bases; unmatched junction nucleotides: 4. CDR1 and CDR2 (germline): SQVTM, ANQGSEA. In DNA form, the CDR3 reads TGCAGCGCCTCTAGCGGGAGGACCTACGAGCAGTACTTC. Protein product: CSASSGRTYEQYF.

This clonotype occurred a few times. This rearrangement joins TRBV5-1 to TRBJ2-1, with D possibly called TRBD1 or TRBD2 (5 bases each). The CDR3 has 15 amino acids. The V gene lost 0 bases and the J gene lost 8 bases, with 15 bases spanning the gap. Germline V gives CDR1 SGHRS, CDR2 YFSETQ. The CDR3 is CASSLGDLPEDEQFF. The CDR3 DNA sequence: TGCGCCAGCAGCTTGGGGGACCTCCCCGAGGATGAGCAGTTCTTC.

This clonotype was counted between two and nine times. Its ends do not fully match the called genes, so a read error is possible. The V call is TRBV7-9, the J call TRBJ2-1; D not resolved. The germline CDR1 and CDR2 sequences are SEHNR and FQNEAQ (reference sequence). This CDR3 contains 14 residues. CDR3 coding DNA: TGTGCCAGCAGCTTAGTTGGCAACTACTATGAGCAGTTCTTC. The encoded protein is CASSLVGNYYEQFF.

This clonotype was counted a few times. The chain has TRBV27 and TRBJ1-1; D unresolved. The V and J ends lost 1 base and 7 bases respectively, with 16 bases between them. Per the germline V gene, CDR1 is MNHEY and CDR2 is SMNVEV (reference sequence). The CDR3 contains 15 residues. CDR3 sequence: CASSLFQSYGSEAFF. CDR3 bases: TGTGCCAGCAGTTTATTCCAATCCTACGGGAGTGAAGCTTTCTTT.

This clonotype was seen a few times. The chain links TRBV4-2 to TRBJ2-7, with 11 bases that match TRBD2. CDR1 is LGHNA and CDR2 is YNFKEQ in the germline V gene. The CDR3 runs to 18 residues. The trim removed 0 bases at V and 2 bases at J, leaving 9 bases unmatched. The chain's CDR3 is CASSQDHTSGSLAYEQYF. CDR3 coding DNA: TGTGCCAGCAGCCAAGATCATACTAGCGGGAGTTTGGCCTACGAGCAGTACTTC.

This clonotype was observed a single time. This chain links TRBV3-1 with TRBJ1-6; 7 bases fit TRBD1. From germline, CDR1 is LGHDT and CDR2 YNNKEL (reference sequence). Trimming at V came to 6 bases and at J to 6 bases, leaving 8 bases not matched to a gene. This CDR3 contains 15 residues. CDR3 DNA sequence: TGTGCCAGCAGACCTCCGGGACAGCTTAATTCACCCCTCCACTTT. This codes for CASRPPGQLNSPLHF.

This sequence joins TRBV12-3 or TRBV12-4 and TRBJ2-2; D uncertain. V gave up 6 bases and J gave up 1 base, with 6 bases separating them. The CDR3 extends over 13 amino acids. CDR3 sequence: CASSPGNTGELFF. The CDR3 nucleotides read TGTGCCAGCAGCCCCGGGAACACCGGGGAGCTGTTTTTT.